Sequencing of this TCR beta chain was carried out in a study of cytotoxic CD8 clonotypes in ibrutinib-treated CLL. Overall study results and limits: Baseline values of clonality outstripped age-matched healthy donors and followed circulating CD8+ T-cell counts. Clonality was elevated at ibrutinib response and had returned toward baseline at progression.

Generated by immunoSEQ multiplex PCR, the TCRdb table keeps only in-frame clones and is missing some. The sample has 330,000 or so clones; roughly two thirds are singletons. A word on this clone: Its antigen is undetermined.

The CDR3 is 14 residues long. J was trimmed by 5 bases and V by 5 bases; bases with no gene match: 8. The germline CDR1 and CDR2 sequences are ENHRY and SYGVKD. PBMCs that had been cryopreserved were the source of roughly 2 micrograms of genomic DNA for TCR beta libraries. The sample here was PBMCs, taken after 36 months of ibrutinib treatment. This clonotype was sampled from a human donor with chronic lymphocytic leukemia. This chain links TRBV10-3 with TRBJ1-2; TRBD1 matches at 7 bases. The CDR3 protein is CAISSDRANYGYTF. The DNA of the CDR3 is TGTGCCATCAGTTCAGACAGGGCCAATTATGGCTACACCTTC.